The 31 T cell receptor beta chains presented below share a single source sample, sequenced in a study of spatial heterogeneity in lung cancer. Study-level points and caveats: How many expanded intratumoral alpha and beta TCRs were present tracked the tumor mutation count, which was a count of nonsynonymous mutations.

TCRdb fed the 5' RACE reads into MiXCR, producing one record per CDR3 protein. The sample records a few thousand distinct CDR3 sequences, 8.4% being singletons. For these receptors, no antigen is known. The time point is: sample taken at primary tumor resection. The specimen was lung tumor tissue, collected at surgery. These TCRs come from a female donor with early-stage non-small cell lung cancer.

Sample share makes this clonotype medium-sized. The CDR3 here is CASSFPDRGQETQYF. The CDR3 DNA is TGTGCCAGCAGTTTTCCGGACAGGGGCCAAGAGACCCAGTACTTC. The V call is TRBV28, the J call TRBJ2-5, with 9 bases aligning to TRBD1. Germline lookup yields CDR1 MDHEN and CDR2 SYDVKM. The J segment lost 1 base and the V segment lost 3 bases, leaving 3 bases of the junction unmatched. The CDR3 consists of 15 residues.

This clonotype is categorized as medium-sized. The V and J genes are TRBV7-2 and TRBJ1-5, with D hard to call. This CDR3 is 19 amino acids long. Germline-derived CDR1 and CDR2 are SGHTA and FQGNSA. V was trimmed by 1 base and J by 5 bases, leaving 24 bases between them. CDR3 sequence reads: CASSLGYSTMGKFDQPQHF. In DNA, the CDR3 is TGTGCCAGCAGCTTAGGGTACAGCACCATGGGAAAGTTTGATCAGCCCCAGCATTTT.

This clonotype is medium-sized within its sample. The chain carries TRBV27 and TRBJ1-6, with D possibly being TRBD1 (6 bases). CDR3 length equals 15 residues. CDR1 MNHEY and CDR2 SMNVEV come from the germline V gene (reference sequence). Trimming stripped 2 bases from V and 7 bases from J, with 12 bases between. The CDR3 nucleotides are TGTGCCAGCAGTTTAAGGTATCAGGGGAATTCACCCCTCCACTTT. Amino acid sequence: CASSLRYQGNSPLHF.

This clonotype is large within its sample. The rearrangement links TRBV10-3 to TRBJ1-5; 11 nucleotides line up with TRBD1. The CDR3 is 15 residues long. With V trimmed by 4 bases and J by 4 bases, 3 bases remained unmatched. Germline CDR1 is ENHRY and CDR2 is SYGVKD. CDR3 nucleotide sequence: TGTGCCATCAGTGCTGGGACAGGGGGAAATCAGCCCCAGCATTTT. Protein: CAISAGTGGNQPQHF.

The chain couples TRBV5-1 to TRBJ1-6; TRBD1 agrees at 7 bases. The V gene's germline CDR1 is SGHRS and CDR2 YFSETQ. V gave up 6 bases and J gave up 12 bases; unmatched junction bases: 9. This CDR3 contains 13 residues. DNA of the CDR3: TGCGCCAGCACTATGACAGGGCTAGGACCCCTCCACTTT. Residues: CASTMTGLGPLHF.

This clonotype is termed large. J is TRBJ1-1 and V is TRBV7-9; 7 bases are a match to TRBD1. Per germline, CDR1 SEHNR and CDR2 FQNEAQ (reference sequence). The V gene end was trimmed by 5 bases and the J gene end by 6 bases; junction bases not matched to a gene: 6. This CDR3 has 13 residues. DNA for the CDR3: TGTGCCAGCAGCGCACGACAGGGCCCTGAAGCTTTCTTT. Its translation: CASSARQGPEAFF.

This chain links TRBV3-1 with TRBJ2-7; 10 bases agree with TRBD1. This CDR3 is built from 20 residues. Germline-derived CDR1 and CDR2 are LGHDT and YNNKEL (reference sequence). V gave up 0 bases and J gave up 6 bases; unmatched junction bases: 20. In nucleotides, the CDR3 is TGTGCCAGCAGCCAAGATAGGGTCCCAGGGGGGACAGGGGCCGATAGCGAGCAGTACTTC. It specifies CASSQDRVPGGTGADSEQYF.

This clonotype was observed a few times. This chain links TRBV11-3 with TRBJ1-5, with D hard to call. The CDR3 is made up of 15 amino acids. Per the germline V gene, CDR1 is SGHNT and CDR2 is YENEEA. Trimming removed 1 base at V and 7 bases at J, with 14 bases between. The CDR3 is CASSLGYGSGQPQHF. In DNA form, the CDR3 reads TGTGCCAGCAGCTTAGGATACGGGTCTGGGCAGCCCCAGCATTTT.

This clonotype was counted between two and nine times. The gene calls are TRBV2 and TRBJ1-6, with D tentatively TRBD1 (6 bases). The germline V and J ends were trimmed by 4 bases and 5 bases, with 9 bases remaining between them. In germline, CDR1 is SNHLY, CDR2 FYNNEI. The CDR3 totals 14 residues. CDR3: CASSGTADNSPLHF. The CDR3 DNA follows: TGTGCCAGCAGTGGGACAGCTGATAATTCACCCCTCCACTTT.

This clonotype is medium-sized in the sample. This rearrangement joins TRBV7-9 to TRBJ1-1; D gene ambiguous. The V end was cut by 4 bases, the J end by 4 bases, with 4 bases between. This CDR3 comprises 11 residues. Per germline, CDR1 SEHNR and CDR2 FQNEAQ (reference sequence). The CDR3 protein is CASSSSTEAFF. As DNA, the CDR3 is TGTGCCAGCAGCTCGAGCACTGAAGCTTTCTTT.

This clonotype is classed as medium-sized. Here the CDR3 reads CASSFDGKRTDTQYF. As DNA, the CDR3 is TGTGCCAGCAGCTTTGACGGGAAGCGGACAGATACGCAGTATTTT. This rearrangement joins TRBV5-8 to TRBJ2-3, with D possibly TRBD2 on 5 matching bases. Trimming removed 2 bases at V and 3 bases at J, with 13 bases between. Germline V gene sequence: CDR1 SGHTS, CDR2 YDEGEE. The CDR3 consists of 15 residues. The full variable domain, in which reference TRBV5-8 and TRBJ2-3 provide the parts outside the CDR3, is EAGVTQSPTHLIKTRGQQATLRCSPISGHTSVYWYQQALGLGLQFLLWYDEGEERNRGNFPPRFSGRQFPNYSSELNVNALELEDSALYLCASSFDGKRTDTQYFGPGTRLTVL.

This clonotype is categorized as medium-sized. The chain employs TRBV4-1 and TRBJ1-2, with D perhaps matching TRBD1 (6 bases). Germline CDR1 MGHRA, CDR2 YSYEKL. Trimming left V 4 bases short and J 7 bases short, with 16 bases between. The CDR3 extends over 14 amino acids. The CDR3 protein is CASSPAAGAAGYTF. As DNA, the CDR3 is TGCGCCAGCAGCCCGGCTGCGGGGGCAGCTGGCTACACCTTC.

In its sample, this clonotype ranks as medium-sized. This sequence joins TRBV20-1 and TRBJ2-3, with 7 bases identical to TRBD2. The CDR3 covers 13 residues. Looked up from germline, CDR1 is DFQATT and CDR2 is SNEGSKA (reference sequence). The V gene end was trimmed by 2 bases and the J gene end by 10 bases; junction bases not matched to a gene: 9. The CDR3 spells CSARTAGPRPQYF. DNA of the CDR3: TGCAGTGCTAGAACAGCGGGGCCAAGGCCGCAGTATTTT.

The rearrangement joins TRBV29-1 to TRBJ1-1; possible D gene TRBD1, 5 bases. Germline assignment: CDR1 SQVTM and CDR2 ANQGSEA. Trimming removed 3 bases from V and 7 bases from J, with 21 bases in between. This CDR3 spans 15 amino acids. The CDR3 here is CSVDPGKSRIDEAFF. CDR3 sequence (DNA): TGCAGCGTTGATCCAGGGAAGTCTCGAATCGATGAAGCTTTCTTT.

In its sample, this clonotype was seen a few times. The rearrangement uses TRBV7-2 and TRBJ2-5; 10 nucleotides match TRBD2. V dropped 3 bases and J dropped 5; count of bases not matched to a gene: 3. CDR1 and CDR2 from the germline V gene are SGHTA and FQGNSA. The CDR3 covers 14 residues. The CDR3 coding sequence is TGTGCCAGCAGCTTGGGACTAGCGCGCGAGACCCAGTACTTC. It encodes CASSLGLARETQYF.

This clonotype was seen at least ten times. The rearrangement joins TRBV9 to TRBJ2-7; D is possibly TRBD1 (6 bases). This CDR3 has 14 residues. The ends were cut back, 6 bases at V and 0 bases at J, with 13 bases in the middle. Germline V gene lookup returns CDR1 SGDLS and CDR2 YYNGEE. The DNA for the CDR3 is TGTGCCAGCACCACGGGACAAGACTCCTACGAGCAGTACTTC. It encodes CASTTGQDSYEQYF.

This chain joins TRBV28 and TRBJ2-3, with D possibly being TRBD1 (6 bases). Germline-derived CDR1 and CDR2 are MDHEN and SYDVKM. The V and J ends lost 7 bases and 6 bases respectively, with 17 bases between them. The CDR3 loop spans 14 amino acids. The CDR3 DNA sequence: TGTGCCAGCATGACTACAGGGTCGTCGGATACGCAGTATTTT. Amino acids: CASMTTGSSDTQYF.

CDR3 sequence reads: CASRIDSGRLGSPLHF. CDR3 DNA: TGTGCCAGCAGGATTGATTCGGGCCGATTGGGCTCACCCCTCCACTTT. This sequence joins TRBV6-1 and TRBJ1-6, with D uncertain. V lost 6 bases and J lost 10, with 22 bases in between. This CDR3 has 16 residues. Per the germline V gene, CDR1 is MNHNS and CDR2 is SASEGT.

This clonotype was recorded at least ten times. This rearrangement joins TRBV20-1 to TRBJ2-3, with no clear D. This CDR3 has 13 amino acids. Germline V gene data show CDR1 as DFQATT and CDR2 as SNEGSKA (reference sequence). The ends were cut back, 5 bases at V and 2 bases at J, with 11 bases in the middle. This CDR3 is CSALRPATDTQYF. DNA of the CDR3: TGCAGTGCTCTTAGACCAGCCACAGATACGCAGTATTTT.

This clonotype rates as medium-sized. The chain links TRBV5-6 to TRBJ1-1; D remains ambiguous. V was pared by 0 bases and J by 7 bases, with 13 bases between. The CDR3 sequence is 14 residues long. In germline, CDR1 is SGHDT, CDR2 YYEEEE. CDR3 sequence reads: CASSLDSLGSEAFF. CDR3 bases: TGTGCCAGCAGCTTGGACTCTTTGGGCAGTGAAGCTTTCTTT.

This clonotype is labeled medium-sized. This chain links TRBV20-1 with TRBJ2-7; D not resolved. The germline V gene encodes CDR1 DFQATT and CDR2 SNEGSKA (reference sequence). V shed 3 bases and J shed 7 bases, with 16 bases lying between them. CDR3 size: 13 residues. The CDR3 sequence is CSASVGWALEQYF. The CDR3 DNA is TGCAGTGCTAGCGTTGGGTGGGCATTAGAGCAGTACTTC.

The V gene is TRBV20-1, the J gene TRBJ2-7; tentatively, D is TRBD1 or TRBD2 (5 bases each). V was shortened by 0 bases and J by 6 bases, with 9 bases between the two germline ends. The CDR3 is 12 amino acids. Germline V gene lookup returns CDR1 DFQATT and CDR2 SNEGSKA (reference sequence). The CDR3, as DNA: TGCAGTGCTAGAGATTGGGGGAGCGAGCAGTACTTC. This translates into CSARDWGSEQYF.

This clonotype was counted many times. The chain combines TRBV7-2 with TRBJ2-7; 8 positions match TRBD2. The trim removed 1 base at V and 3 bases at J, leaving 5 bases unmatched. Germline values: CDR1 SGHTA, CDR2 FQGNSA. This CDR3 has 15 amino acids. In DNA form, the CDR3 reads TGTGCCAGCAGCTTAGAGGGACTAGAAGGCTACGAGCAGTACTTC. It codes for CASSLEGLEGYEQYF.

The CDR3 DNA reads as TGTGCCAGCAGTGTGGCGGGGGCGCGCGGAGAGACCCAGTACTTC. Its translation: CASSVAGARGETQYF. The genes are TRBV2 and TRBJ2-5, with D possibly matching TRBD2 (7 bases). V lost 4 bases and J 4 bases, leaving 16 bases between the germline ends. The germline V gene encodes CDR1 SNHLY and CDR2 FYNNEI. This CDR3 comprises 15 residues. Combining the CDR3 with reference TRBV2 and TRBJ2-5 gives the whole variable domain EPEVTQTPSHQVTQMGQEVILRCVPISNHLYFYWYRQILGQKVEFLVSFYNNEISEKSEIFDDQFSVERPDGSNFTLKIRSTKLEDSAMYFCASSVAGARGETQYFGPGTRLLVL.

This clonotype is medium-sized (0.01 to 0.1%). V gene TRBV20-1 combines with J gene TRBJ2-1, with D hard to call. This CDR3 has 14 amino acids. In germline, CDR1 is DFQATT, CDR2 SNEGSKA (reference sequence). Deletions cut 3 bases from V and 0 bases from J, with 9 bases between. The CDR3 DNA follows: TGCAGTGCTAGGGGGTCTAGCTCCTACAATGAGCAGTTCTTC. Its protein product is CSARGSSSYNEQFF.

This clonotype is medium-sized within its sample. DNA of the CDR3: TGTGCTAGTGGTTTGTACCCCCGGACAGGGGGCACTGAAGCTTTCTTT. It codes for CASGLYPRTGGTEAFF. V gene TRBV12-5 combines with J gene TRBJ1-1, with 10 bases aligning to TRBD1. Germline V CDR1 and CDR2: LGHNT, FRNRAP. This CDR3 contains 16 residues. Trimming took 2 bases from V and 4 from J; bases not matched to a gene: 7.

This clonotype was found a few times. V and J are TRBV5-1 and TRBJ2-7; TRBD1 matches at 7 bases. The junction had 4 bases not matched to a gene; V was cut back by 0 bases and J by 1 base. The CDR3 loop spans 15 amino acids. Germline V gene data show CDR1 as SGHRS and CDR2 as YFSETQ. This CDR3 reads CASSLGTGESYEQYF. The CDR3 DNA follows: TGCGCCAGCAGCTTGGGGACAGGAGAGTCCTACGAGCAGTACTTC.

Within the sample, this clonotype is medium-sized. This rearrangement joins TRBV7-9 to TRBJ1-1; a possible D gene is TRBD1 (6 bases). The V and J ends lost 6 bases and 4 bases respectively, with 18 bases between them. The CDR3 runs 15 residues. CDR1 and CDR2 from the germline V gene are SEHNR and FQNEAQ (reference sequence). As DNA, the CDR3 is TGTGCCAGCAGTTCAACATCTGGGGGGGCCACTGAAGCTTTCTTT. It codes for CASSSTSGGATEAFF. The full variable domain, with the rest looked up from reference TRBV7-9 and TRBJ1-1, is DTGVSQNPRHKITKRGQNVTFRCDPISEHNRLYWYRQTLGQGPEFLTYFQNEAQLEKSRLLSDRFSAERPKGSFSTLEIQRTEQGDSAMYLCASSSTSGGATEAFFGQGTRLTVV.

This clonotype has just a few counts. One junction end disagrees with the germline gene, perhaps due to a read error. V is TRBV30 and J is TRBJ2-5; D is ambiguous. CDR3 length: 12 amino acids. Germline loops: CDR1 GTSNPN, CDR2 SVGIG (reference sequence). CDR3 DNA sequence: TGTGCCTGGAGTGTATACCAGGAGACCCAGTACTTC. Its translation is CAWSVYQETQYF.

This clonotype was seen at least ten times. The rearrangement uses TRBV10-2 and TRBJ2-7; weak D call: TRBD1 (6 bases). CDR1 is WSHSY and CDR2 is SAAADI in the germline V gene. The CDR3 covers 13 residues. With 6 bases removed from V and 2 bases from J, the gap between germline ends came to 11 bases. This CDR3 reads CASSLDSTYEQYF. In nucleotides, the CDR3 is TGCGCCAGCAGCTTGGACAGTACCTACGAGCAGTACTTC.

By share, this clonotype ranks as medium-sized. The chain links TRBV6-1 to TRBJ1-6; a possible D gene is TRBD1 (5 bases). The CDR3 is made up of 12 amino acids. V was shortened by 7 bases and J by 5 bases, with 6 bases between the two germline ends. Germline V CDR1 and CDR2: MNHNS, SASEGT. The chain's CDR3 is CASTGDNSPLHF. The CDR3 bases are TGTGCCAGCACGGGGGATAATTCACCCCTCCACTTT.